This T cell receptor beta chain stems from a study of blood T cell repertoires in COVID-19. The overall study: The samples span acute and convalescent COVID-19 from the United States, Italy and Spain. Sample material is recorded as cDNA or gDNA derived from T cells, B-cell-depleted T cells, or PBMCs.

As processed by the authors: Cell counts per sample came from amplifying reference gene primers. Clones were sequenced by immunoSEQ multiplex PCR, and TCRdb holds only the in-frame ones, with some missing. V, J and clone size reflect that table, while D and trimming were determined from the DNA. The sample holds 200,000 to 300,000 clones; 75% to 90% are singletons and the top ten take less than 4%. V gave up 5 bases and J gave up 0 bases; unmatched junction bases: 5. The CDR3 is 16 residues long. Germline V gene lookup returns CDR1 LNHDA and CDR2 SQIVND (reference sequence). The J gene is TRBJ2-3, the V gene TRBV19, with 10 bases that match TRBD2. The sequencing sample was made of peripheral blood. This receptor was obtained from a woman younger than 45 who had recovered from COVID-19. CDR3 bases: TGTGCCAGTAGTCTTTTAGCGGGGGGAAGCACAGATACGCAGTATTTT. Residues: CASSLLAGGSTDTQYF.